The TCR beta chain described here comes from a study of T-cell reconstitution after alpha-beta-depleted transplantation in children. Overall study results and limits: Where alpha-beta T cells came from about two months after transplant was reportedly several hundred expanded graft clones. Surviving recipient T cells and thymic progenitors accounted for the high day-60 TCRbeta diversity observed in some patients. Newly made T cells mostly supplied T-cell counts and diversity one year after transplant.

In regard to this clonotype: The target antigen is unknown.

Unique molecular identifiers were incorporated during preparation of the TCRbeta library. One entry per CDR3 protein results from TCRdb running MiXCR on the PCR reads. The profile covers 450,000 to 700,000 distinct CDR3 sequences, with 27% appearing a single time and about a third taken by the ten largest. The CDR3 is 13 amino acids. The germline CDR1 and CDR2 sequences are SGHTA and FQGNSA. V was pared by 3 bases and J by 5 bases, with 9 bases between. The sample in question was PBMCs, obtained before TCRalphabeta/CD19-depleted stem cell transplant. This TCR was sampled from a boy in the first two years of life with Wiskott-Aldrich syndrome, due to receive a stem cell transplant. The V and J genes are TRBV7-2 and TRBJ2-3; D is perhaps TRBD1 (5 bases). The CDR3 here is CASSFSQGDTQYF. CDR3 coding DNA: TGTGCCAGCAGCTTTTCGCAGGGAGATACGCAGTATTTT.